What follows are 21 T cell receptor beta chains derived from one specimen sequenced in a study of T cell responses to AZD1222 COVID-19 vaccine. This table comes from immunoSEQ multiplex PCR, and its TCRdb copy is limited to in-frame clones, with some not included. This sample yields under 85,000 clones, of which around 90% are seen a single time; roughly 24% belongs to the top ten. Here the sequenced sample was peripheral blood, taken on day 0 of AZD1222 vaccination. These receptors came from an adult in good health.

The rearrangement links TRBV11-3 to TRBJ2-3; tentative D call: TRBD1 (6 bases). Germline CDR1 is SGHNT and CDR2 is YENEEA. The CDR3 is made up of 16 amino acids. V was cut by 4 bases and J by 2 bases, with 16 bases left in between. DNA of the CDR3: TGTGCCAGCAGCTCAAGCCTACAGGGAACCACAGATACGCAGTATTTT. It translates to CASSSSLQGTTDTQYF.

This chain links TRBV27 with TRBJ1-6, with D unclear. Germline V lookup: CDR1 MNHEY, CDR2 SMNVEV (reference sequence). Trimming stripped 6 bases from V and 3 bases from J, with 18 bases between. The CDR3 covers 17 residues. This CDR3 is CASSKISPFGYNSPLHF. The DNA for the CDR3 is TGTGCCAGCAGCAAGATTTCCCCCTTTGGCTATAATTCACCCCTCCACTTT.

The CDR3 bases are TGTGCCAGCAGTTTACGGGGCTCCGAGCAGTACTTC. It yields the protein CASSLRGSEQYF. The J gene is TRBJ2-7, the V gene TRBV28; the D gene could be TRBD1 or TRBD2 (5 bases each). V lost 2 bases to trimming and J lost 6 bases, with 8 bases between them. The CDR3 sequence is 12 residues long. In germline, CDR1 is MDHEN, CDR2 SYDVKM.

The chain couples TRBV29-1 to TRBJ2-5; the D call may be TRBD1 or TRBD2 (5 bases each). V was shortened by 8 bases and J by 6 bases, with 37 bases between the two germline ends. Germline CDR1 reads SQVTM; CDR2 reads ANQGSEA. CDR3 length equals 19 residues. The CDR3 spells CSPIPPVFGTAKGTQTQYF. In DNA, the CDR3 is TGCAGCCCAATCCCTCCTGTTTTCGGGACCGCCAAGGGTACGCAGACCCAGTACTTC.

The chain recombines TRBV6-2 or TRBV6-3 with TRBJ2-7; D gene uncertain. The CDR3 extends over 11 amino acids. Per germline, CDR1 MNHEY and CDR2 SVGEGT. Trimming stripped 4 bases from V and 3 bases from J, with 4 bases between. The CDR3 coding sequence is TGTGCCAGCAGTTTTAGCTACGAGCAGTACTTC. Translated, it gives CASSFSYEQYF.

V is TRBV5-1 and J is TRBJ2-1; 13 bases agree with TRBD2. The CDR3 is 16 residues long. Germline CDR1 SGHRS, CDR2 YFSETQ. J was trimmed by 6 bases and V by 3 bases; bases with no gene match: 6. In DNA, the CDR3 is TGCGCCAGCAGCTCTGGACTAGCGGGGGCGGGCAATGAGCAGTTCTTC. Residues: CASSSGLAGAGNEQFF.

CDR3 DNA: TGCGCCAGCACCCTCGGAGGGTACCAAGAGACCCAGTACTTC. Amino acids: CASTLGGYQETQYF. The chain joins TRBV5-1 to TRBJ2-5; maybe TRBD2 (6 bases). CDR3 length: 14 amino acids. V lost 6 bases and J lost 0, with 12 bases in between. Per the germline V gene, CDR1 is SGHRS and CDR2 is YFSETQ.

The J gene is TRBJ2-5, the V gene TRBV27; 12 nucleotides match TRBD2. The trim removed 5 bases at V and 5 bases at J, leaving 6 bases unmatched. The CDR3 has 15 residues. Germline CDR1 reads MNHEY; CDR2 reads SMNVEV (reference sequence). The CDR3 bases are TGTGCCAGCAGTCAGACTAGCGGGAGTAGCGAGACCCAGTACTTC. Protein sequence: CASSQTSGSSETQYF.

This rearrangement joins TRBV19 to TRBJ1-1; D gene uncertain. Trimming stripped 4 bases from V and 1 base from J, with 7 bases between. Germline V gene data show CDR1 as LNHDA and CDR2 as SQIVND (reference sequence). The CDR3 has 13 residues. CDR3 residues: CASSTGPNTEAFF. For the CDR3, the DNA is TGTGCCAGTAGTACCGGGCCGAACACTGAAGCTTTCTTT. Looking up the rest from reference TRBV19 and TRBJ1-1 gives the full variable domain: DGGITQSPKYLFRKEGQNVTLSCEQNLNHDAMYWYRQDPGQGLRLIYYSQIVNDFQKGDIAEGYSVSREKKESFPLTVTSAQKNPTAFYLCASSTGPNTEAFFGQGTRLTVV.

This clone was observed a single time. The chain combines TRBV7-2 with TRBJ1-1; D is possibly TRBD1 (6 bases). Germline-derived CDR1 and CDR2 are SGHTA and FQGNSA. The CDR3 sequence is 13 residues long. Trimming pared 4 bases from V and 4 bases from J, leaving 10 bases between. The CDR3 bases are TGTGCCAGCAGCTCGCAAGGGGGCACTGAAGCTTTCTTT. Residues: CASSSQGGTEAFF.

V gene TRBV7-8 combines with J gene TRBJ2-7; D gene unclear. Germline V lookup: CDR1 SGHVS, CDR2 FQNEAQ. The CDR3 sequence is 13 residues long. Trimming cost V 2 bases and J 1 base, with 6 bases left between them. CDR3 nucleotide sequence: TGTGCCAGCAGCTTAATCTGGTCCTACGAGCAGTACTTC. It yields the protein CASSLIWSYEQYF.

This clone was detected only once. The chain employs TRBV29-1 and TRBJ2-3, with 12 bases matching TRBD2. The CDR3 is 16 amino acids. CDR1 and CDR2 from the germline V gene are SQVTM and ANQGSEA. Germline trimming cut 6 bases from V and 3 bases from J; bases unmatched to any gene: 10. The CDR3 reads CSVIPSGRAVTDTQYF. The CDR3, as DNA: TGCAGCGTCATTCCTAGCGGGAGGGCCGTAACAGATACGCAGTATTTT.

This chain links TRBV7-8 with TRBJ1-3; a weak D match, TRBD1 (6 bases). Between the trimmed V and J ends, which lost 4 bases and 1 base, there was a span of 14 bases. Germline lookup yields CDR1 SGHVS and CDR2 FQNEAQ. The CDR3 consists of 16 residues. The CDR3 sequence: CASSSPVGGSGNTIYF. The CDR3 DNA reads as TGTGCCAGCAGCTCGCCGGTAGGGGGGTCTGGAAACACCATATATTTT. The complete variable domain, with remaining parts taken from reference TRBV7-8 and TRBJ1-3, reads GAGVSQSPRYKVAKRGQDVALRCDPISGHVSLFWYQQALGQGPEFLTYFQNEAQLDKSGLPSDRFFAERPEGSVSTLKIQRTQQEDSAVYLCASSSPVGGSGNTIYFGEGSWLTVV.

V usage is TRBV6-5 and J usage is TRBJ2-7; 13 bases are shared with TRBD2. The CDR3 sequence is 15 residues long. V trimming: 8 bases; J trimming: 1 base; junction bases outside the gene matches: 5. Per germline, CDR1 MNHEY and CDR2 SVGAGI. CDR3 amino acids: CASGLAGALSYEQYF. The CDR3 DNA follows: TGTGCCAGCGGACTAGCGGGAGCCTTGTCCTACGAGCAGTACTTC.

J is TRBJ1-5 and V is TRBV19; D uncertain. Germline CDR1 reads LNHDA; CDR2 reads SQIVND (reference sequence). The V end lost 5 bases, the J end lost 3 bases, and 8 bases lay between the germline ends. The CDR3 extends over 13 amino acids. In DNA, the CDR3 is TGTGCCAGTAGTCGGGAGTACAATCAGCCCCAGCATTTT. It codes for CASSREYNQPQHF.

The chain is built from TRBV14 and TRBJ2-7, with TRBD1 as a possible D gene (7 bases). The CDR3 covers 13 residues. Trimming removed 3 bases at V and 6 bases at J, with 12 bases between. Germline lookup yields CDR1 SGHDN and CDR2 FVKESK. In nucleotides, the CDR3 is TGTGCCAGCAGCCAGAGGCAGGGGGGCGAGCAGTACTTC. It translates to CASSQRQGGEQYF. The whole variable domain, remainder taken from reference TRBV14 and TRBJ2-7, is EAGVTQFPSHSVIEKGQTVTLRCDPISGHDNLYWYRRVMGKEIKFLLHFVKESKQDESGMPNNRFLAERTGGTYSTLKVQPAELEDSGVYFCASSQRQGGEQYFGPGTRLTVT.

The chain has TRBV5-1 and TRBJ2-7; TRBD2 matches at 9 bases. CDR3 size: 15 residues. Trimming cost V 0 bases and J 6 bases; bases outside gene matches: 7. The germline CDR1 and CDR2 sequences are SGHRS and YFSETQ. The CDR3 coding sequence is TGCGCCAGCAGCTTGGGAGGCGGGAGGGCCTTCGAGCAGTACTTC. This gives the protein CASSLGGGRAFEQYF.

This chain connects TRBV6-6 to TRBJ2-4; D gene unclear. V shed 5 bases and J shed 0 bases, with 8 bases lying between them. The germline CDR1 and CDR2 sequences are MNHNY and SVGAGI (reference sequence). The CDR3 extends over 14 amino acids. Here the CDR3 DNA reads TGTGCCAGCAGTAAGAATCTAGCCAAAAACATTCAGTACTTC. The encoded protein is CASSKNLAKNIQYF.

V and J are TRBV11-2 and TRBJ2-1; TRBD2 matches at 10 bases. Germline V gene lookup returns CDR1 SGHAT and CDR2 FQNNGV. The CDR3 covers 15 residues. J gave up 5 bases and V 4 bases, and 5 bases lay outside the gene matches. CDR3 region: CASSYEREGHNEQFF. The CDR3 nucleotides read TGTGCCAGCAGCTACGAGCGGGAGGGCCACAATGAGCAGTTCTTC.

V and J are TRBV11-3 and TRBJ2-7; the D gene is possibly TRBD2 (5 bases). Germline V gene sequence: CDR1 SGHNT, CDR2 YENEEA. V dropped 5 bases and J dropped 4 bases, with 12 bases sitting between them. The CDR3 sequence is 13 residues long. The CDR3 nucleotides read TGTGCCAGCAGCCAACTAGGTCCGTACGAGCAGTACTTC. It specifies CASSQLGPYEQYF.

This chain links TRBV28 with TRBJ2-1; 7 nucleotides match TRBD1. Germline trimming cut 6 bases from V and 7 bases from J; bases unmatched to any gene: 6. The CDR3 runs 13 residues. CDR1 and CDR2 from the germline V gene are MDHEN and SYDVKM. The DNA for the CDR3 is TGTGCCAGCAGGAAACCAGGGGGTAATGAGCAGTTCTTC. Encoded protein: CASRKPGGNEQFF.